A selection of T cell receptor beta chains follows, all from one sample in a study of immune evolution from preneoplasia to lung adenocarcinoma. Sequencing was performed with immunoSEQ multiplex PCR; in TCRdb, only in-frame clones are kept and a portion is missing. The sample records about 2,200 clones, around four fifths being singletons. Sequencing used FFPE adjacent normal lung tissue. These receptors all stem from a person between 60 and 80 years old with lung adenocarcinoma. Both conserved end residues are part of each CDR3. D genes are given only for firm matches. Expanded clones get a size class; other rows say once, few or many, or leave the size out.

d_call	v_call	clone_size	j_call	cdr3_aa	cdr3_nt
TRBD1	TRBV5-1	.	TRBJ1-4	CASSWDRAGEKLFF	TGCGCCAGCAGCTGGGACAGGGCCGGAGAAAAACTGTTTTTT
TRBD1	TRBV19	.	TRBJ2-7	CASSVLATGAYEQYF	TGTGCCAGTAGCGTATTAGCGACAGGGGCCTACGAGCAGTACTTC
TRBD2	TRBV9	.	TRBJ2-1	CASSVLAGGGNEQFF	TGTGCCAGCAGCGTATTAGCGGGGGGTGGCAATGAGCAGTTCTTC
.	TRBV5-1	.	TRBJ2-1	CASSLGTAYNEQFF	TGCGCCAGCAGCTTGGGGACAGCGTACAATGAGCAGTTCTTC
TRBD1	TRBV7-2	.	TRBJ1-4	CASSLGGTGVEKLFF	TGTGCCAGCAGCTTAGGAGGGACAGGGGTTGAAAAACTGTTTTTT
TRBD1	TRBV7-2	.	TRBJ2-5	CASSLGQGQETQYF	TGTGCCAGCAGCCTCGGACAGGGTCAAGAGACCCAGTACTTC
.	TRBV29-1	.	TRBJ1-1	CSVEVESGSEAFF	TGCAGCGTTGAAGTAGAGTCGGGTTCTGAAGCTTTCTTT
.	TRBV5-1	.	TRBJ1-1	CASRPTENTEAFF	TGCGCCAGCAGGCCGACAGAGAACACTGAAGCTTTCTTT
TRBD1	TRBV9	.	TRBJ1-3	CASSVGGQGLGNTIYF	TGTGCCAGCAGCGTAGGAGGACAGGGATTGGGAAACACCATATATTTT
TRBD1	TRBV5-5	.	TRBJ1-2	CASSATTGGGGYTF	TGTGCCAGCAGCGCAACGACAGGGGGTGGCGGCTACACCTTC
.	TRBV5-6	.	TRBJ1-2	CASSLKGGIGYTF	TGTGCCAGCAGCTTAAAGGGAGGAATTGGCTACACCTTC
.	TRBV11-2	.	TRBJ2-7	CASSLIQGSGEQYF	TGTGCCAGCAGCTTAATACAGGGCTCGGGAGAGCAGTACTTC
.	TRBV6-1	few	TRBJ2-7	CASSEEGTGKQYF	TGTGCCAGCAGTGAAGAGGGGACCGGGAAGCAGTACTTC